This is a list of T cell receptor beta chains from one sample in a study of T cells in Graves' hyperthyroidism and ophthalmopathy. MiXCR, run by TCRdb on the multiplex PCR reads, gives a single entry per CDR3 protein. This table holds 250,000 to 300,000 distinct CDR3 sequences, 10% to 15% found once. The sample was blood. The receptor source for this set is a woman aged 25 to 45 with Graves' hyperthyroidism that later progressed to Graves' ophthalmopathy. The CDR3 runs from the conserved cysteine through the conserved F or W. A D gene is named only where the DNA matches it firmly. Clone sizes are given selectively: once, few, many, or a class where the clone is expanded.

>TRBV10-3|TRBD1|many|TRBJ1-3
CATGYRDRGQASGNTIYF
TGTGCCACCGGCTACCGGGACAGGGGGCAAGCCTCTGGAAACACCATATATTTT
>TRBV19|.|.|TRBJ1-1
CASSITAGTEAFF
TGTGCCAGTAGTATTACTGCCGGCACTGAAGCTTTCTTT
>TRBV6-2/TRBV6-3|.|many|TRBJ2-7
CASSYSWPVRDEQYF
TGTGCCAGCAGTTACTCATGGCCAGTCCGGGACGAGCAGTACTTC
>TRBV7-6|.|few|TRBJ2-7
CASSLEKEGYSSYEQYF
TGTGCCAGCAGCTTAGAGAAAGAGGGCTACAGCTCCTACGAGCAGTACTTC
>TRBV2|TRBD1|many|TRBJ2-3
CASSLGQGSTDTQYF
TGTGCCAGCAGCCTGGGACAGGGCAGCACAGATACGCAGTATTTT
>TRBV28|TRBD2|many|TRBJ2-5
CASSLGTSGVGETQYF
TGTGCCAGCAGTTTGGGGACTAGCGGAGTGGGAGAGACCCAGTACTTC
>TRBV3-1|TRBD1|.|TRBJ1-2
CASSHTGVANYGYTF
TGTGCCAGCAGCCACACAGGGGTAGCTAACTATGGCTACACCTTC
>TRBV2|.|many|TRBJ1-2
CASIQQGGLGYGYTF
TGTGCCAGCATACAACAGGGAGGCCTAGGCTATGGCTACACCTTC
>TRBV12-3/TRBV12-4|.|many|TRBJ1-4
CASTLGGKLFF
TGTGCCAGCACCCTGGGAGGAAAACTGTTTTTT
>TRBV7-6|.|few|TRBJ2-7
CASSLEQGMSYEQYF
TGTGCCAGCAGCTTAGAACAGGGTATGTCCTACGAGCAGTACTTC
>TRBV10-3|TRBD1|many|TRBJ1-3
CAISLGQGTNTIYF
TGTGCCATCAGCCTTGGACAGGGGACAAACACCATATATTTT
>TRBV24-1|.|many|TRBJ2-5
CATSDAFQETQYF
TGTGCCACCAGTGACGCATTTCAAGAGACCCAGTACTTC
>TRBV6-2/TRBV6-3|.|many|TRBJ2-3
CASSYGGEVDSTDTQYF
TGTGCCAGCAGTTACGGGGGAGAAGTTGATAGCACAGATACGCAGTATTTT
>TRBV2|TRBD1|many|TRBJ2-7
CASRDGTGAYEQYF
TGTGCCAGCAGAGACGGGACAGGGGCCTACGAGCAGTACTTC
>TRBV11-2|.|many|TRBJ2-5
CATSYGAGTLRTQYF
TGTGCCACGAGCTATGGAGCCGGGACCCTTAGGACCCAGTACTTC
>TRBV20-1|.|many|TRBJ2-7
CSASGQAQRSLTYEQYF
TGCAGTGCTAGTGGGCAGGCCCAGCGCTCCCTAACCTACGAGCAGTACTTC
>TRBV5-5|.|many|TRBJ2-1
CASSLWLNEQFF
TGTGCCAGCAGCTTGTGGCTGAATGAGCAGTTCTTC
>TRBV9|.|few|TRBJ2-7
CASSADSRTDGDEQYF
TGTGCCAGCAGCGCTGATTCTAGGACAGACGGCGACGAGCAGTACTTC
>TRBV20-1|.|many|TRBJ2-1
CSARGPDGAVDEQFF
TGCAGTGCTAGAGGCCCTGACGGGGCCGTCGATGAGCAGTTCTTC
>TRBV28|.|.|TRBJ1-1
CAGSYGSWGLNTEAFF
TGTGCCGGCAGTTACGGGAGTTGGGGGCTGAACACTGAAGCTTTCTTT
>TRBV7-9|.|many|TRBJ2-4
CASSLEAGSNIQYF
TGTGCCAGCAGCTTAGAAGCAGGGTCGAACATTCAGTACTTC
>TRBV7-9|TRBD2|many|TRBJ2-7
CASSPRLAGLYEQYF
TGTGCCAGCAGCCCTCGACTAGCGGGACTTTACGAGCAGTACTTC
>TRBV7-8|TRBD1|.|TRBJ2-5
CASSPRQGNYDQYF
TGTGCCAGCAGCCCCCGACAGGGGAACTACGACCAGTACTTC
>TRBV7-2|.|many|TRBJ2-7
CASSLGPLAVSYEQYF
TGTGCCAGCAGCTTAGGCCCTTTAGCGGTCTCCTACGAGCAGTACTTC
>TRBV12-3/TRBV12-4|.|.|TRBJ1-2
CASGGLENGYTF
TGTGCCAGCGGAGGACTGGAGAATGGCTACACCTTC
>TRBV5-4|TRBD2|few|TRBJ2-7
CASSLGSGLAYEQYF
TGTGCCAGCAGCTTGGGTAGCGGGCTTGCATACGAGCAGTACTTC
>TRBV27|TRBD1|.|TRBJ2-2
CASSRTGTYGELFF
TGTGCCAGCAGTCGGACAGGGACTTACGGGGAGCTGTTTTTT
>TRBV19|TRBD1|many|TRBJ1-5
CASSKLGSPTGAFNQPQHF
TGTGCCAGTAGTAAGCTAGGATCACCGACAGGGGCCTTCAATCAGCCCCAGCATTTT
>TRBV5-8|TRBD2|few|TRBJ2-7
CASSLYASGRTEQYF
TGTGCCAGCAGCTTGTACGCTAGCGGGAGGACCGAGCAGTACTTC
>TRBV7-3|TRBD2|few|TRBJ2-1
CASSFAGGRNEQFF
TGTGCCAGCAGCTTCGCGGGGGGGAGAAATGAGCAGTTCTTC
>TRBV5-1|.|.|TRBJ2-2
CASSFLGIPPGELFF
TGCGCCAGCAGCTTTTTGGGAATACCCCCCGGGGAGCTGTTTTTT
>TRBV28|.|many|TRBJ1-2
CASREQGHQWGYTF
TGTGCCAGCAGGGAACAGGGTCACCAGTGGGGCTACACCTTC
>TRBV11-2|.|.|TRBJ2-3
CASSSDASSTDTQYF
TGTGCCAGCAGCTCCGACGCCTCTAGCACAGATACGCAGTATTTT
>TRBV6-2/TRBV6-3|.|many|TRBJ1-1
CASSPPRVEAFF
TGTGCCAGCAGTCCTCCCAGGGTTGAAGCTTTCTTT
>TRBV30|.|many|TRBJ2-7
CAVGPSYEQYF
TGTGCCGTGGGGCCCTCCTACGAGCAGTACTTC
>TRBV9|.|.|TRBJ1-3
CASSPRGGGNTIYF
TGTGCCAGCAGCCCCCGGGGCGGAGGAAACACCATATATTTT
>TRBV18|.|many|TRBJ2-3
CASSPTVGHTDTQYF
TGTGCCAGCTCACCAACGGTGGGCCACACAGATACGCAGTATTTT
>TRBV20-1|.|many|TRBJ2-1
CSARDQRLAGNNEQFF
TGCAGTGCTAGAGACCAACGGCTAGCAGGAAACAATGAGCAGTTCTTC
>TRBV27|TRBD2|many|TRBJ2-3
CASSPRLATDTQYF
TGTGCCAGCAGCCCAAGACTAGCCACAGATACGCAGTATTTT
>TRBV27|.|many|TRBJ2-1
CASSFYTGYNEQFF
TGTGCCAGCAGTTTTTACACAGGCTACAATGAGCAGTTCTTC
>TRBV7-9|TRBD2|many|TRBJ2-3
CASSLDGLAGGTGTDTQYF
TGTGCCAGCAGCTTAGACGGACTAGCGGGAGGCACCGGCACAGATACGCAGTATTTT
>TRBV5-1|.|many|TRBJ2-7
CASSLGALVEQYF
TGCGCCAGCAGCTTGGGGGCGCTTGTCGAGCAGTACTTC
>TRBV3-1|.|many|TRBJ2-5
CASSQERTLSGTQYF
TGTGCCAGCAGCCAAGAACGGACCCTAAGTGGGACCCAGTACTTC
>TRBV6-1|TRBD1|.|TRBJ2-2
CASTDRQGPPTGELFF
TGTGCCAGCACCGACAGACAGGGGCCCCCCACCGGGGAGCTGTTTTTT
>TRBV12-3/TRBV12-4|TRBD2|many|TRBJ2-3
CASSPRGLGTDTQYF
TGTGCCAGCAGTCCACGGGGACTAGGAACAGATACGCAGTATTTT